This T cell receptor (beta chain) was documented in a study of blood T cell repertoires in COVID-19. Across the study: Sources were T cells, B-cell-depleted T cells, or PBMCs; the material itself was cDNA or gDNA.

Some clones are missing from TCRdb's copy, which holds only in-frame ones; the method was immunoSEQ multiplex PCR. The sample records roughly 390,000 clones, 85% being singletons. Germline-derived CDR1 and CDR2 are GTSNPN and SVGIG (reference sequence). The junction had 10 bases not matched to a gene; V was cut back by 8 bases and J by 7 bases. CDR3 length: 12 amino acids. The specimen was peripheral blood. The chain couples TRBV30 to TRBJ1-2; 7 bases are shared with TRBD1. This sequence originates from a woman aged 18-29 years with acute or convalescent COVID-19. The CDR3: CARMTGMSGYTF. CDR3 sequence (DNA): TGTGCCAGAATGACAGGGATGAGTGGCTACACCTTC.